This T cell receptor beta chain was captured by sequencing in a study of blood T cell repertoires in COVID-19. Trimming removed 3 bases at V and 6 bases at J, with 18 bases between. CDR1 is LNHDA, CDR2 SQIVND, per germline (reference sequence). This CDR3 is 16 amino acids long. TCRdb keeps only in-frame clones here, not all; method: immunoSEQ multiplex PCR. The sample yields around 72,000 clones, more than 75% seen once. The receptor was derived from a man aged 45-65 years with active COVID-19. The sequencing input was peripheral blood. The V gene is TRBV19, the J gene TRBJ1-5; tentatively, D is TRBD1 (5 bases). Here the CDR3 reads CASSIGWGSVGQPQHF. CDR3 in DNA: TGTGCCAGTAGTATCGGCTGGGGCAGCGTAGGTCAGCCCCAGCATTTT.